Given below is one T cell receptor (beta chain) in context. The data derive from a study of blood T cell repertoires in COVID-19. Original handling: For nucleated cells, counts were estimated from reference gene primer amplification. Profiling relied on immunoSEQ multiplex PCR, and the TCRdb table lists in-frame clones only, not all of them. Clonal size and the V and J genes are those of that table, whereas D and trimming came from the DNA. Here the sample spans about 120,000 clones, 82% being singletons. Trimming cost V 1 base and J 3 bases; bases outside gene matches: 2. The CDR3 is 15 amino acids. CDR1 SGHTA and CDR2 FQGNSA come from the germline V gene.

The material sequenced was peripheral blood. The gene calls are TRBV7-2 and TRBJ2-7, with 11 bases aligning to TRBD2. The receptor was derived from a woman in her 70s with acute or convalescent COVID-19. CDR3 sequence reads: CASSLVTSGGYEQYF. In DNA form, the CDR3 reads TGTGCCAGCAGCTTAGTTACTAGCGGGGGCTACGAGCAGTACTTC. Supplemented by reference TRBV7-2 and TRBJ2-7, the full variable domain reads GAGVSQSPSNKVTEKGKDVELRCDPISGHTALYWYRQSLGQGLEFLIYFQGNSAPDKSGLPSDRFSAERTGGSVSTLTIQRTQQEDSAVYLCASSLVTSGGYEQYFGPGTRLTVT.